A selection of T cell receptor beta chains follows, all from one sample in a study of ipilimumab plus nivolumab after autologous stem cell transplantation. Repertoires were generated with immunoSEQ multiplex PCR, while TCRdb's copy carries only in-frame clones and drops some. Among over 80,000 clones listed, about 83% were seen once. The sample in question was PBMCs, obtained in a trial of ipilimumab plus nivolumab as post-transplant consolidation. These receptor sequences come from a male donor with diffuse large B-cell lymphoma. The CDR3 runs from the conserved cysteine through the conserved F or W. A D gene is named only where the DNA matches it firmly. Rows may omit the clone size; those that give it use once, few, many or a size class.

CDR3 length	clone size	V gene	D gene	J gene	CDR3 protein	CDR3 DNA
13	NA	TRBV6-1	NA	TRBJ2-7	CASSRLVEYEQYF	TGTGCCAGCTCCAGACTGGTAGAGTACGAGCAGTACTTC
13	NA	TRBV14	NA	TRBJ1-4	CASSQDGREKLFF	TGTGCCAGCAGCCAAGATGGCAGGGAAAAACTGTTTTTT
13	NA	TRBV4-3	NA	TRBJ2-7	CASSQDLKYEQYF	TGCGCCAGCAGCCAAGACCTAAAATACGAGCAGTACTTC
16	NA	TRBV5-8	NA	TRBJ1-5	CASSLSLGVVNQPQHF	TGTGCCAGCAGCTTATCGTTAGGGGTTGTTAATCAGCCCCAGCATTTT
13	NA	TRBV2	NA	TRBJ1-1	CASSTRQEAEAFF	TGTGCCAGCAGTACGCGACAGGAAGCTGAAGCTTTCTTT
14	NA	TRBV19	NA	TRBJ1-5	CASTFSRGNQPQHF	TGTGCCAGTACGTTTTCGCGGGGAAATCAGCCCCAGCATTTT
14	NA	TRBV6-6	NA	TRBJ1-3	CAVLRAGGGNTIYF	TGTGCCGTCCTTCGGGCAGGTGGAGGAAACACCATATATTTT
13	NA	TRBV10-3	NA	TRBJ2-7	CAISGGRAYEQYF	TGTGCCATCAGTGGAGGCAGGGCCTACGAGCAGTACTTC
14	NA	TRBV6-5	TRBD1	TRBJ2-7	CASRRQGGPYEQYF	TGTGCCAGCAGACGACAGGGGGGGCCCTACGAGCAGTACTTC
15	NA	TRBV6-4	NA	TRBJ2-7	CASSPGGSFVYEQYF	TGTGCCAGCAGTCCGGGGGGCAGTTTCGTCTACGAGCAGTACTTC
16	NA	TRBV5-1	NA	TRBJ1-5	CASSPGHFSSNQPQHF	TGCGCCAGCAGCCCCGGCCATTTCTCAAGCAATCAGCCCCAGCATTTT
18	NA	TRBV5-8	TRBD1	TRBJ1-2	CASSPLGGQGFANYGYTF	TGTGCCAGCAGCCCCCTAGGGGGACAGGGTTTCGCTAACTATGGCTACACCTTC
13	NA	TRBV7-9	NA	TRBJ2-1	CASSFYSGDEQFF	TGTGCCAGCAGCTTCTACTCGGGAGATGAGCAGTTCTTC
16	NA	TRBV15	NA	TRBJ1-1	CATSRDASRLNTEAFF	TGTGCCACCAGCAGAGACGCCTCTAGGTTGAACACTGAAGCTTTCTTT
15	once	TRBV7-2	TRBD2	TRBJ2-5	CASSPKSGGMETQYF	TGTGCCAGCAGCCCGAAGAGCGGGGGGATGGAGACCCAGTACTTC
15	once	TRBV7-3	TRBD2	TRBJ2-1	CASSLLAGGNNEQFF	TGTGCCAGCAGCTTACTAGCGGGGGGGAATAATGAGCAGTTCTTC
14	NA	TRBV5-1	NA	TRBJ1-1	CASSLGPMNTEAFF	TGCGCCAGCAGCTTGGGACCGATGAACACTGAAGCTTTCTTT
16	NA	TRBV28	NA	TRBJ1-5	CASSLLARMSNQPQHF	TGTGCCAGCAGTTTGCTGGCTAGGATGAGCAATCAGCCCCAGCATTTT
14	NA	TRBV5-4	TRBD1	TRBJ2-1	CASSPGGGNNEQFF	TGTGCCAGCAGCCCAGGGGGCGGCAACAATGAGCAGTTCTTC
15	NA	TRBV2	TRBD1	TRBJ1-2	CASNPRDGQESGYTF	TGTGCCAGCAACCCCCGGGACGGACAGGAGAGTGGCTACACCTTC
15	NA	TRBV7-9	TRBD1	TRBJ1-1	CASSFYNRGITEAFF	TGTGCCAGCAGCTTCTATAACAGGGGTATCACTGAAGCTTTCTTT
15	once	TRBV9	TRBD1	TRBJ2-1	CASSLSTGGYNEQFF	TGTGCCAGCAGCCTCTCGACAGGGGGTTACAATGAGCAGTTCTTC
17	NA	TRBV2	TRBD1	TRBJ1-1	CASSHRTGRGMNTEAFF	TGTGCCAGCAGTCACAGGACAGGAAGAGGGATGAACACTGAAGCTTTCTTT
14	NA	TRBV2	NA	TRBJ1-5	CASRRSGSNQPQHF	TGTGCCAGCAGGCGGTCCGGTAGCAATCAGCCCCAGCATTTT
19	NA	TRBV15	TRBD1	TRBJ1-6	CATSRTGTGALGNNSPLHF	TGTGCCACCAGCAGGACCGGGACAGGGGCTTTAGGGAATAATTCACCCCTCCACTTT
14	NA	TRBV11-2	NA	TRBJ2-7	CASSLGQPSYEQYF	TGTGCCAGCAGCTTAGGACAGCCTTCCTACGAGCAGTACTTC
15	NA	TRBV19	TRBD1	TRBJ1-2	CASNDQGGGRYGYTF	TGTGCCAGTAATGACCAGGGGGGAGGGCGCTATGGCTACACCTTC
13	NA	TRBV5-1	NA	TRBJ1-1	CASSWSPNTEAFF	TGCGCCAGCAGTTGGTCCCCGAACACTGAAGCTTTCTTT
11	NA	TRBV2	NA	TRBJ2-3	CASASTDTQYF	TGTGCCAGCGCGAGCACAGATACGCAGTATTTT
13	once	TRBV7-2	NA	TRBJ1-6	CASSLDRVSPLHF	TGTGCCAGCAGCTTGGACCGGGTCTCACCCCTCCACTTT
11	NA	TRBV10-2	NA	TRBJ1-2	CAVGDNYGYTF	TGCGCCGTCGGAGATAACTATGGCTACACCTTC
14	NA	TRBV6-1	NA	TRBJ2-5	CASRPPSGGETQYF	TGTGCCAGCAGACCTCCATCGGGGGGCGAGACCCAGTACTTC
13	few	TRBV29-1	TRBD1	TRBJ2-3	CSVRQGVTDTQYF	TGCAGCGTTCGACAGGGTGTCACAGATACGCAGTATTTT
12	NA	TRBV28	NA	TRBJ2-7	CASSLFPYEQYF	TGTGCCAGCAGTTTATTCCCCTACGAGCAGTACTTC
13	NA	TRBV6-4	NA	TRBJ2-1	CASSDTVMNEQFF	TGTGCCAGCAGTGACACGGTAATGAATGAGCAGTTCTTC
15	NA	TRBV19	NA	TRBJ2-4	CASSISGSGANIQYF	TGTGCCAGTAGTATATCCGGATCCGGTGCAAACATTCAGTACTTC
15	NA	TRBV5-1	TRBD1	TRBJ2-3	CASSRDSGRADTQYF	TGCGCCAGCAGTAGGGACAGCGGAAGAGCAGATACGCAGTATTTT
16	once	TRBV9	TRBD1	TRBJ2-3	CASSGTGQGPTDTQYF	TGTGCCAGCAGCGGGACTGGACAGGGACCCACAGATACGCAGTATTTT
15	NA	TRBV29-1	NA	TRBJ1-2	CSVDKLGANNYGYTF	TGCAGCGTGGATAAGCTAGGGGCCAATAACTATGGCTACACCTTC
13	NA	TRBV2	TRBD1	TRBJ1-2	CASSQDRGSGYTF	TGTGCCAGCAGCCAGGACAGGGGGTCGGGCTACACCTTC
15	NA	TRBV2	NA	TRBJ1-5	CASSEEGPRGWPQHF	TGTGCCAGCAGTGAAGAGGGGCCCAGGGGCTGGCCCCAGCATTTT
13	NA	TRBV6-6	NA	TRBJ2-5	CASSVAGRETQYF	TGTGCCAGCAGTGTCGCAGGGCGAGAGACCCAGTACTTC
16	NA	TRBV19	TRBD2	TRBJ2-5	CASSMTLAGGRETQYF	TGTGCCAGTAGTATGACGCTAGCGGGGGGGCGAGAGACCCAGTACTTC
16	NA	TRBV5-8	NA	TRBJ1-3	CASSYSKTGSGNTIYF	TGTGCCAGCAGCTACTCAAAAACAGGGTCTGGAAACACCATATATTTT
16	NA	TRBV11-1	NA	TRBJ2-7	CASSPGDGRSYNEQYF	TGTGCCAGCAGCCCAGGGGACGGCAGGTCGTATAACGAGCAGTACTTC
14	NA	TRBV27	TRBD1	TRBJ1-6	CASSVPGGSSPLHF	TGTGCCAGCAGTGTCCCAGGGGGCAGTTCACCCCTCCACTTT
14	NA	TRBV2	TRBD1	TRBJ1-4	CASNRGYGNEKLFF	TGTGCCAGCAACAGGGGGTACGGTAATGAAAAACTGTTTTTT
15	NA	TRBV2	TRBD2	TRBJ2-5	CASSESGLWEGTQYF	TGTGCCAGCAGTGAATCGGGACTATGGGAAGGGACCCAGTACTTC
17	NA	TRBV19	NA	TRBJ2-6	CASSRRGRGTGANVLTF	TGTGCCAGTAGTAGGAGGGGTAGGGGGACCGGGGCCAACGTCCTGACTTTC
15	NA	TRBV7-2	TRBD1	TRBJ1-4	CASSMGDSRDEKLFF	TGTGCCAGCAGCATGGGGGACAGCCGAGATGAAAAACTGTTTTTT
15	once	TRBV29-1	NA	TRBJ2-7	CSVERAGTVGAEQYF	TGCAGCGTTGAAAGGGCCGGGACCGTAGGGGCCGAGCAGTACTTC
11	once	TRBV2	NA	TRBJ1-1	CASRGTSGAFF	TGTGCCAGCAGAGGGACGTCTGGAGCTTTCTTT
14	NA	TRBV6-1	NA	TRBJ2-7	CASRSQGGPYEQYF	TGTGCCAGCAGGTCACAGGGTGGGCCCTACGAGCAGTACTTC
11	NA	TRBV6-5	NA	TRBJ1-1	CASRHGSEAFF	TGTGCCAGCCGACACGGGAGTGAAGCTTTCTTT